Listed below are T cell receptor beta chains from one sample, sequenced in a study of Ad26.COV2.S vaccination and SARS-CoV-2 variants. Produced via immunoSEQ multiplex PCR; TCRdb's table is partial and in-frame only. In the table there are about 470,000 clones, roughly 88% of which are singletons. Source: peripheral blood, taken in a trial of Ad26.COV2.S vaccine versus placebo. These receptors all come from a person aged 18-65 years who received the Ad26.COV2.S COVID-19 vaccine or a placebo. Both conserved end residues are part of each CDR3. A D gene is named only where the DNA matches it firmly. Not every row has a clone size; where given, it reads once, few, many or a size class.

v_gene: TRBV5-1; abundance: .; d_gene: .; j_gene: TRBJ2-7; CDR3aa: CASSFTGQYEQYF; CDR3nt: TGCGCCAGCAGCTTTACAGGCCAATACGAGCAGTACTTC
v_gene: TRBV6-2/TRBV6-3; abundance: once; d_gene: .; j_gene: TRBJ2-7; CDR3aa: CASSRVFYEQYF; CDR3nt: TGTGCCAGCAGTCGGGTCTTCTACGAGCAGTACTTC
v_gene: TRBV7-9; abundance: .; d_gene: .; j_gene: TRBJ1-2; CDR3aa: CASSGGEERYGYTF; CDR3nt: TGTGCCAGCAGCGGCGGGGAGGAACGCTATGGCTACACCTTC
v_gene: TRBV23-1; abundance: .; d_gene: TRBD2; j_gene: TRBJ2-2; CDR3aa: CASSHYVAGYAGELFF; CDR3nt: TGCGCCAGCAGTCATTACGTAGCGGGATACGCCGGGGAGCTGTTTTTT
v_gene: TRBV7-2; abundance: .; d_gene: .; j_gene: TRBJ2-3; CDR3aa: CASSLQGTDTQYF; CDR3nt: TGTGCCAGCAGCTTACAGGGAACAGATACGCAGTATTTT
v_gene: TRBV6-1; abundance: .; d_gene: .; j_gene: TRBJ2-7; CDR3aa: CASSEAPSVYYEQYF; CDR3nt: TGTGCCAGCAGTGAAGCGCCTAGCGTTTACTACGAGCAGTACTTC
v_gene: TRBV9; abundance: .; d_gene: TRBD2; j_gene: TRBJ2-1; CDR3aa: CASSGHTSGSFNEQFF; CDR3nt: TGTGCCAGCAGCGGACATACTAGCGGGAGTTTTAATGAGCAGTTCTTC
v_gene: TRBV4-3; abundance: once; d_gene: TRBD2; j_gene: TRBJ2-1; CDR3aa: CASSQDGPWTSGSYNEQFF; CDR3nt: TGCGCCAGCAGCCAAGACGGTCCCTGGACTAGCGGGAGCTACAATGAGCAGTTCTTC
v_gene: TRBV11-2; abundance: few; d_gene: .; j_gene: TRBJ1-3; CDR3aa: CASSLGTQMAGNTIYF; CDR3nt: TGTGCCAGCAGCTTAGGGACCCAGATGGCTGGAAACACCATATATTTT
v_gene: TRBV7-3; abundance: .; d_gene: TRBD2; j_gene: TRBJ2-5; CDR3aa: CASSLTSGKGETQYF; CDR3nt: TGTGCCAGCAGCTTAACTAGCGGGAAGGGGGAGACCCAGTACTTC
v_gene: TRBV9; abundance: .; d_gene: TRBD2; j_gene: TRBJ2-3; CDR3aa: CASSAIAGGFDTQYF; CDR3nt: TGTGCCAGCAGCGCAATAGCGGGAGGCTTTGATACGCAGTATTTT